A single sample gave rise to the 30 T cell receptor beta chains below, sequenced in a study of identifying expanded T cells in peripheral blood. The assay was immunoSEQ multiplex PCR, and TCRdb's table has in-frame clones only and misses some. The sample holds around 80,000 clones, roughly nine tenths seen once. Sequenced input: blood. These receptors originate from a person between 18 and 75 years old in good health.

The rearrangement links TRBV7-2 to TRBJ2-2; 9 nucleotides agree with TRBD1. The CDR3 covers 15 residues. CDR1 is SGHTA and CDR2 is FQGNSA in the germline V gene. V shed 2 bases and J 3 bases; nucleotides not matched to a gene: 1. CDR3 in DNA: TGTGCCAGCAGCTTAAGGACAGGGGACACCGGGGAGCTGTTTTTT. Amino acids: CASSLRTGDTGELFF.

CDR3 amino acids: CATSRGLGGETQYF. The DNA of the CDR3 is TGTGCCACCAGCAGGGGACTAGGGGGAGAGACCCAGTACTTC. The chain recombines TRBV15 with TRBJ2-5, with 8 bases that match TRBD2. Germline lookup yields CDR1 LNHNV and CDR2 YYDKDF (reference sequence). The junction had 4 bases not matched to a gene; V was cut back by 3 bases and J by 4 bases. This CDR3 is 14 amino acids long.

This clone appeared once. The chain has TRBV29-1 and TRBJ2-5, with D possibly being TRBD1 or TRBD2 (6 bases each). V was pared by 5 bases and J by 4 bases, with 14 bases between. Germline V gene sequence: CDR1 SQVTM, CDR2 ANQGSEA. The CDR3 consists of 13 residues. The CDR3 loop reads CSVTKGGSETQYF. The CDR3 nucleotides are TGCAGCGTTACCAAGGGGGGATCAGAGACCCAGTACTTC.

The chain joins TRBV4-1 to TRBJ2-7, with D tentatively TRBD1 (6 bases). Trimming left V 8 bases short and J 3 bases short, with 17 bases between. Germline CDR1 reads MGHRA; CDR2 reads YSYEKL. The CDR3 loop spans 14 amino acids. The CDR3, as DNA: TGCGCCAGCCGGTCAACAGGGCCAAGCTACGAGCAGTACTTC. Protein sequence: CASRSTGPSYEQYF.

V and J are TRBV10-1 and TRBJ2-2, with 7 bases that match TRBD1. Germline lookup yields CDR1 WNHNN and CDR2 SYGVQD (reference sequence). This CDR3 comprises 15 residues. The J segment lost 6 bases and the V segment lost 2 bases, leaving 6 bases of the junction unmatched. CDR3 coding DNA: TGCGCCAGCAGTGAGCTCAGGGGGTTCGCCGGGGAGCTGTTTTTT. It codes for CASSELRGFAGELFF.

The chain joins TRBV9 to TRBJ2-3, with D possibly matching TRBD1 (8 bases). The CDR3 sequence is 15 residues long. Germline lookup yields CDR1 SGDLS and CDR2 YYNGEE. Trimming took 4 bases from V and 4 from J, leaving 16 bases between them. CDR3 in amino acids: CASSPTGGEADTQYF. In DNA form, the CDR3 reads TGTGCCAGCAGCCCAACAGGGGGGGAGGCAGATACGCAGTATTTT.

In this sample, this clone turned up once. The chain carries TRBV7-3 and TRBJ1-4, with 9 positions matching TRBD1. The trim removed 5 bases at V and 7 bases at J, leaving 8 bases unmatched. This CDR3 region has 15 residues. CDR1 and CDR2 (germline): SGHTA, FQGTGA. The CDR3 is CASSARGTGFEKLFF. The CDR3 nucleotides read TGTGCCAGCAGCGCCCGGGGGACAGGGTTTGAAAAACTGTTTTTT.

V gene TRBV6-1 combines with J gene TRBJ2-3, with D possibly being TRBD1 (5 bases). Germline V gene sequence: CDR1 MNHNS, CDR2 SASEGT. This CDR3 has 15 amino acids. Trimming removed 6 bases at V and 0 bases at J, with 13 bases between. CDR3 nucleotide sequence: TGTGCCAGCAGATGGACACGTCTGAGCACAGATACGCAGTATTTT. This gives the protein CASRWTRLSTDTQYF.

This clone is a singleton in its sample. This sequence joins TRBV21-1 and TRBJ1-5; TRBD1 reflects the table's D call only, with no check against the DNA. TRBV21-1 is a listed pseudogene. The CDR3 is made up of 17 amino acids. CDR3 nucleotide sequence: TGTGCCAGCAGCAAAGAGGGTAGGGGTAGGAGCAATCAGCCCCAGCATTTT. This codes for CASSKEGRGRSNQPQHF.

For this clone: Other nucleotide sequences in the sample specify the same CDR3. The V gene is TRBV5-6, the J gene TRBJ1-3; no firm D call. Germline values: CDR1 SGHDT, CDR2 YYEEEE. V lost 1 base and J lost 0, with 8 bases in between. The CDR3 contains 15 residues. CDR3: CASSLRTGSGNTIYF. CDR3 DNA sequence: TGTGCCAGCAGCTTGCGGACCGGCTCTGGAAACACCATATATTTT.

The chain uses TRBV11-3 and TRBJ1-1; tentative D call: TRBD1 (5 bases). The CDR3 extends over 14 amino acids. Looked up from germline, CDR1 is SGHNT and CDR2 is YENEEA. Trimming took off 5 bases at V and 4 bases at J, with 14 bases between the two ends. The DNA for the CDR3 is TGTGCCAGCAGCATCGGGGGGGATGGCACTGAAGCTTTCTTT. Its protein is CASSIGGDGTEAFF. Supplemented by reference TRBV11-3 and TRBJ1-1, the full variable domain reads EAGVVQSPRYKIIEKKQPVAFWCNPISGHNTLYWYLQNLGQGPELLIRYENEEAVDDSQLPKDRFSAERLKGVDSTLKIQPAELGDSAVYLCASSIGGDGTEAFFGQGTRLTVV.

This clone was observed a few times. V gene TRBV19 combines with J gene TRBJ1-2; tentative D call: TRBD1 (6 bases). Germline V gene data show CDR1 as LNHDA and CDR2 as SQIVND (reference sequence). This CDR3 is 15 amino acids long. V was cut by 11 bases and J by 0 bases, with 19 bases left in between. CDR3 sequence: CASGARASPNYGYTF. In DNA form, the CDR3 reads TGTGCCTCAGGGGCGCGGGCCTCCCCTAACTATGGCTACACCTTC.

The chain recombines TRBV7-9 with TRBJ2-3, with 13 bases identical to TRBD2. Germline-derived CDR1 and CDR2 are SEHNR and FQNEAQ (reference sequence). The CDR3 has 15 residues. The junction had 5 bases not matched to a gene; V was cut back by 5 bases and J by 6 bases. CDR3: CASSPGTSGVDTQYF. DNA of the CDR3: TGTGCCAGCAGCCCAGGGACTAGCGGGGTGGATACGCAGTATTTT.

This clone occurred once. This chain links TRBV7-2 with TRBJ2-1; D unclear. With 4 bases removed from V and 4 bases from J, the gap between germline ends came to 8 bases. Germline V gene lookup returns CDR1 SGHTA and CDR2 FQGNSA. CDR3 length equals 13 residues. The CDR3 bases are TGTGCCAGCAGCTCCTCACTTTACAATGAGCAGTTCTTC. The encoded protein is CASSSSLYNEQFF.

The chain links TRBV5-1 to TRBJ2-3; unclear D gene. The germline V gene encodes CDR1 SGHRS and CDR2 YFSETQ. The CDR3 sequence is 11 residues long. Trimming took 5 bases from V and 4 from J, leaving 5 bases between them. The CDR3 is CASSAADTQYF. The DNA of the CDR3 is TGCGCCAGCAGTGCCGCAGATACGCAGTATTTT.

This clone has just a few counts. The chain is built from TRBV16 and TRBJ1-1, with D uncertain. V was clipped by 4 bases and J by 0 bases, with 6 bases between them. The CDR3 is made up of 13 amino acids. The germline V gene encodes CDR1 KGHSY and CDR2 FQNENV. CDR3 coding DNA: TGTGCCAGCAGCCCCGGGATGAACACTGAAGCTTTCTTT. Protein sequence: CASSPGMNTEAFF.

The J gene is TRBJ1-2, the V gene TRBV9; TRBD1 matches 7 bases. Germline V gives CDR1 SGDLS, CDR2 YYNGEE. This CDR3 contains 17 residues. The J segment lost 2 bases and the V segment lost 0 bases, leaving 10 bases of the junction unmatched. CDR3 coding DNA: TGTGCCAGCAGCGTAGCTGCCGCTCAGGGGGGGAACTATGGCTACACCTTC. Translated, it gives CASSVAAAQGGNYGYTF.

This sequence joins TRBV18 and TRBJ1-4; D is uncertain. This CDR3 has 15 residues. V lost 2 bases and J lost 8, with 15 bases in between. Looked up from germline, CDR1 is KGHSH and CDR2 is LQKENI. The CDR3, as DNA: TGTGCCAGCTCACCAGAACCAGCAGGATTGGAAAAACTGTTTTTT. Amino acid sequence: CASSPEPAGLEKLFF.

The genes are TRBV7-2 and TRBJ1-2; 9 bases agree with TRBD1. Germline V gene data show CDR1 as SGHTA and CDR2 as FQGNSA. V trimming: 0 bases; J trimming: 2 bases; junction bases outside the gene matches: 1. This CDR3 comprises 15 residues. CDR3 in DNA: TGTGCCAGCAGCTTAGCGGGGACAGGGAACTATGGCTACACCTTC. Amino acid sequence: CASSLAGTGNYGYTF.

This chain connects TRBV10-3 to TRBJ2-1, with TRBD1 matching 10 bases. This CDR3 contains 12 residues. Germline V CDR1 and CDR2: ENHRY, SYGVKD. With 11 bases clipped from V and 6 bases from J, the junction kept 4 bases outside the gene matches. Written as DNA, the CDR3 is TGTGCCCTTGGACAGGGGGGCAATGAGCAGTTCTTC. It codes for CALGQGGNEQFF.

The J gene is TRBJ2-1, the V gene TRBV19, with 8 bases identical to TRBD2. The CDR3 runs 15 residues. The ends lost 7 bases at V and 2 bases at J; junction bases unmatched: 7. Germline assignment: CDR1 LNHDA and CDR2 SQIVND (reference sequence). The CDR3 region has the DNA TGTGCCAGTAAAGGTCTTAGCGGGGCCTACAATGAGCAGTTCTTC. It yields the protein CASKGLSGAYNEQFF.

The chain recombines TRBV11-2 with TRBJ1-1, with D unresolved. Per the germline V gene, CDR1 is SGHAT and CDR2 is FQNNGV. V dropped 0 bases and J dropped 4 bases, with 9 bases sitting between them. CDR3 length: 14 residues. This CDR3 is CASSLDVSGTEAFF. The CDR3 DNA reads as TGTGCCAGCAGCTTAGATGTGTCGGGCACTGAAGCTTTCTTT.

This chain uses TRBV28 with TRBJ2-5; D is undetermined. Germline CDR1 is MDHEN and CDR2 is SYDVKM. This CDR3 has 11 amino acids. V gave up 3 bases and J gave up 5 bases, with 4 bases separating them. CDR3 coding DNA: TGTGCCAGCAGTTTGAAGGAGACCCAGTACTTC. This encodes CASSLKETQYF.

This clone showed up just once. The chain couples TRBV5-1 to TRBJ2-2; TRBD1 might be the D (5 bases). The germline CDR1 and CDR2 sequences are SGHRS and YFSETQ. The CDR3 is made up of 15 amino acids. With 5 bases removed from V and 2 bases from J, the gap between germline ends came to 13 bases. Here the CDR3 DNA reads TGCGCCAGCAGTCCGTCGACAGCTAACACCGGGGAGCTGTTTTTT. This sequence encodes CASSPSTANTGELFF. The full variable domain, with the rest looked up from reference TRBV5-1 and TRBJ2-2, is KAGVTQTPRYLIKTRGQQVTLSCSPISGHRSVSWYQQTPGQGLQFLFEYFSETQRNKGNFPGRFSGRQFSNSRSEMNVSTLELGDSALYLCASSPSTANTGELFFGEGSRLTVL.

This clone was recorded a few times. The chain couples TRBV5-8 to TRBJ2-1, with D unclear. Germline V gives CDR1 SGHTS, CDR2 YDEGEE. Deletions cut 2 bases from V and 7 bases from J, with 4 bases between. CDR3 length equals 11 residues. The CDR3 reads CASSLINEQFF. In DNA, the CDR3 is TGTGCCAGCAGCTTAATTAATGAGCAGTTCTTC.

V gene TRBV10-2 combines with J gene TRBJ2-3, with TRBD2 identical over 8 bases. V dropped 5 bases and J dropped 3; count of bases not matched to a gene: 4. This CDR3 region has 14 residues. Germline CDR1 reads WSHSY; CDR2 reads SAAADI. CDR3 DNA: TGCGCCAGCAGTTGGACTAGCAGAACAGATACGCAGTATTTT. It encodes CASSWTSRTDTQYF.

The chain carries TRBV29-1 and TRBJ2-5; no firm D call. Germline assignment: CDR1 SQVTM and CDR2 ANQGSEA. This CDR3 contains 13 residues. Trimming stripped 5 bases from V and 5 bases from J, with 15 bases between. CDR3 amino acids: CSVPTANLETQYF. CDR3 coding DNA: TGCAGCGTTCCCACCGCAAACCTGGAGACCCAGTACTTC. Full variable domain (outside the CDR3, taken from reference TRBV29-1 and TRBJ2-5): SAVISQKPSRDICQRGTSLTIQCQVDSQVTMMFWYRQQPGQSLTLIATANQGSEATYESGFVIDKFPISRPNLTFSTLTVSNMSPEDSSIYLCSVPTANLETQYFGPGTRLLVL.

V is TRBV21-1 and J is TRBJ2-5; the D call of TRBD1 is as the table states it, not checked on the DNA. TRBV21-1 is an annotated pseudogene. The CDR3 totals 14 residues. This CDR3 is CASQLDRDQETQYF. As DNA, the CDR3 is TGTGCCAGCCAACTTGACAGGGATCAAGAGACCCAGTACTTC.

As for this clone: The same CDR3 can be traced to other DNA sequences in this sample. This chain joins TRBV5-1 and TRBJ1-2; possibly TRBD1 for D (6 bases). Trimming took off 1 base at V and 2 bases at J, with 15 bases between the two ends. CDR1 is SGHRS, CDR2 YFSETQ, per germline. The CDR3 has 16 amino acids. The CDR3 sequence: CASSLSASGANYGYTF. The CDR3 region has the DNA TGCGCCAGCAGCTTGAGCGCTTCGGGGGCCAACTATGGCTACACCTTC.

The gene calls are TRBV27 and TRBJ1-2, with 10 bases matching TRBD1. V lost 5 bases, J lost 3 bases, and 6 bases stayed unmatched. The CDR3 has 15 amino acids. Germline V gene lookup returns CDR1 MNHEY and CDR2 SMNVEV (reference sequence). In DNA, the CDR3 is TGTGCCAGCAGTCCGGGACAGGGGATCTACTATGGCTACACCTTC. Translation: CASSPGQGIYYGYTF.